This T cell receptor (beta chain) was obtained from a study of Graves' ophthalmopathy and Graves' hyperthyroidism. This CDR3 has 15 amino acids. Trimming pared 3 bases from V and 2 bases from J, leaving 11 bases between. The germline V gene has CDR1 SGHAT and CDR2 FQNNGV. Using RNA transcripts, the TCR beta CDR3 regions were amplified. In the first round, RT-PCR was carried out with HTBI primers, and a multiplex PCR formed the second round. TCRdb re-derived calls from the multiplex PCR reads in MiXCR, one entry per CDR3 protein. Found here are hundreds of thousands of distinct CDR3 sequences, 20% to 25% of them singletons; the top ten hold approximately 3.2%. As concerns this clonotype: The antigen is undetermined.

Study-level points and caveats: The model reached around 64% sensitivity and about 73% specificity for predicting ophthalmopathy progression.

This chain uses TRBV11-2 with TRBJ1-3; tentatively, D is TRBD1 (5 bases). Sequences were obtained from peripheral blood. This clonotype originated in a woman between 18 and 29 years old with stable Graves' hyperthyroidism. In DNA form, the CDR3 reads TGTGCCAGCAGCTTTTGGGACGGACCTGGAAACACCATATATTTT. Its translation is CASSFWDGPGNTIYF.